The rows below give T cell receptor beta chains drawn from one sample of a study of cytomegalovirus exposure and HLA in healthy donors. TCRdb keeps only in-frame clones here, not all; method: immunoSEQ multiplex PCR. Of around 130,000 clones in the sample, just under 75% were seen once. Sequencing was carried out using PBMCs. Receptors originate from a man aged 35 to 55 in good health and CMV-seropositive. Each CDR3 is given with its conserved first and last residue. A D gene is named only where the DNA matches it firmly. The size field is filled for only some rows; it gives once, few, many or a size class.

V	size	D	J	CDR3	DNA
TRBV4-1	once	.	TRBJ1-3	CASSQVRQGLISSGNTIYF	TGCGCCAGCAGCCAAGTCCGCCAGGGCCTCATTTCCTCTGGAAACACCATATATTTT
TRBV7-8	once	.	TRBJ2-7	CASSLVRYRPYEQYF	TGTGCCAGCAGCTTAGTACGTTACAGACCCTACGAGCAGTACTTC
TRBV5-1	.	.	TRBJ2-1	CASSFPRGGDNEQFF	TGCGCCAGCAGCTTTCCCCGGGGTGGGGACAATGAGCAGTTCTTC
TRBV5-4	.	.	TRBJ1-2	CASSLTQNYGYTF	TGTGCCAGCAGCCTTACACAAAACTATGGCTACACCTTC
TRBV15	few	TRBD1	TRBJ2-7	CATSREQGFNEQYF	TGTGCCACCAGCAGAGAACAGGGGTTTAACGAGCAGTACTTC
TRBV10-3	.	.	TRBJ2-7	CAINSRASYEQYF	TGTGCCATCAACTCGCGGGCCTCCTACGAGCAGTACTTC
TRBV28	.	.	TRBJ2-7	CASSTGGPREQYF	TGTGCCAGCTCCACCGGGGGGCCGCGGGAGCAGTACTTC
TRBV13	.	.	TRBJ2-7	CASSLASGFYEQYF	TGTGCCAGCAGCTTGGCGAGCGGGTTCTACGAGCAGTACTTC
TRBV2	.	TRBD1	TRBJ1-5	CASMGQRNQPQHF	TGTGCCAGCATGGGACAGCGGAATCAGCCCCAGCATTTT
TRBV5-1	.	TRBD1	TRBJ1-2	CASSLIGQGPGGYTF	TGCGCCAGCAGCTTGATCGGACAGGGGCCGGGTGGCTACACCTTC
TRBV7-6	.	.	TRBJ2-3	CASSLARPDTQYF	TGTGCCAGCAGCTTAGCGAGGCCAGATACGCAGTATTTT
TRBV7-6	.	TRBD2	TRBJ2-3	CASSLGSSGADTQYF	TGTGCCAGCAGCTTAGGGAGTAGCGGGGCAGATACGCAGTATTTT
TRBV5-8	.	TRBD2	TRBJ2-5	CASSWGTSEETQYF	TGTGCCAGCAGCTGGGGGACTAGCGAAGAGACCCAGTACTTC
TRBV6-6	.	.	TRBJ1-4	CASSFLDRRLNEKLFF	TGTGCCAGCAGTTTCCTAGACAGGCGTTTAAATGAAAAACTGTTTTTT
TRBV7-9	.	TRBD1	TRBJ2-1	CASSSRVQGGGYNEQFF	TGTGCCAGCAGCTCCCGGGTACAAGGGGGCGGCTACAATGAGCAGTTCTTC
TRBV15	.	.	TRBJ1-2	CATSSERGAGYTF	TGTGCCACCAGCAGTGAAAGGGGCGCGGGCTACACCTTC
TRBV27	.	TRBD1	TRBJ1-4	CASSLTGSGEKLFF	TGTGCCAGCAGTTTGACAGGGTCAGGGGAAAAACTGTTTTTT
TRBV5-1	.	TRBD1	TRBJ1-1	CASSLTGTGNTEAFF	TGCGCCAGCAGCTTAACCGGGACAGGCAACACTGAAGCTTTCTTT
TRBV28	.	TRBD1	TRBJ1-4	CASSSQGKGGEKLFF	TGTGCCAGCAGTTCACAGGGGAAAGGGGGTGAAAAACTGTTTTTT
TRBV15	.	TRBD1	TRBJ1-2	CATSSGTAPNYGYTF	TGTGCCACCAGCTCCGGGACAGCACCTAACTATGGCTACACCTTC
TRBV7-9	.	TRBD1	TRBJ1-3	CASSLGTGETSGNTIYF	TGTGCCAGCAGCTTGGGGACAGGGGAGACCTCTGGAAACACCATATATTTT
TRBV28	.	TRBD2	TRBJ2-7	CASMPGLAEKEQYF	TGTGCCAGCATGCCCGGGCTAGCGGAAAAAGAGCAGTACTTC
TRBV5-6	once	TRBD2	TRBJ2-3	CASSLVHGTSSQYF	TGTGCCAGCAGCTTGGTTCACGGGACTAGCTCACAGTATTTT
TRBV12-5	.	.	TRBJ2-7	CASGLGYEQYF	TGTGCTAGTGGTTTGGGTTACGAGCAGTACTTC
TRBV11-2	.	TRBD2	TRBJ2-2	CASSLGRGRAAGELFF	TGTGCCAGCAGCTTAGGCCGCGGGAGGGCCGCCGGGGAGCTGTTTTTT
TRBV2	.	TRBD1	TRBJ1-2	CARSTGVSNGYTF	TGTGCCAGATCGACAGGGGTGTCGAATGGCTACACCTTC
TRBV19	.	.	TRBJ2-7	CASSVGTSYEQYF	TGTGCCAGTAGTGTTGGTACTAGCTACGAGCAGTACTTC
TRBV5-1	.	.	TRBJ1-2	CASSYTGTIYGYTF	TGCGCCAGCAGCTATACCGGGACAATTTATGGCTACACCTTC
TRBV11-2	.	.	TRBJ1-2	CASSPSAGSGGYTF	TGTGCCAGCAGCCCCTCCGCAGGGTCTGGCGGCTACACCTTC
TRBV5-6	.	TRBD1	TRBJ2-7	CASSLGSTGREQYF	TGTGCCAGCAGCTTAGGGTCGACAGGGCGCGAGCAGTACTTC
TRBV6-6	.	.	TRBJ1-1	CASSYSGSGGTEAFF	TGTGCCAGCAGTTACTCGGGGTCGGGGGGCACTGAAGCTTTCTTT
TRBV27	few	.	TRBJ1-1	CASCTGNTEAFF	TGTGCCAGTTGTACCGGGAACACTGAAGCTTTCTTT
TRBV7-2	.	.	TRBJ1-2	CASSSPTKANYGYTF	TGTGCCAGCAGCTCTCCGACAAAGGCGAACTATGGCTACACCTTC
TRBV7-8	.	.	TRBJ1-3	CASSLRRVGNSGNTIYF	TGTGCCAGCAGCCTAAGGCGGGTGGGAAACTCTGGAAACACCATATATTTT
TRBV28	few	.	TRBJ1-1	CASSLWVQGNTEAFF	TGTGCCAGCAGTTTATGGGTCCAGGGAAACACTGAAGCTTTCTTT
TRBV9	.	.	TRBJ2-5	CASSPGEGPQYF	TGTGCCAGCAGCCCAGGGGAGGGTCCCCAGTACTTC
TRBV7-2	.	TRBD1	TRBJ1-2	CASSLNRGNYGYTF	TGTGCCAGCAGCTTAAACAGGGGTAACTATGGCTACACCTTC
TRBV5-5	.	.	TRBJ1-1	CASSLFEGWENTEAFF	TGTGCCAGCAGCTTGTTTGAGGGTTGGGAGAACACTGAAGCTTTCTTT
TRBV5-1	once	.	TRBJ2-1	CASSLTLTGVGNEQFF	TGCGCCAGCAGCTTGACCCTAACGGGAGTGGGCAATGAGCAGTTCTTC
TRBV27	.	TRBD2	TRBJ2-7	CASSYGGGRYEQYF	TGTGCCAGCAGTTACGGGGGGGGCCGCTACGAGCAGTACTTC
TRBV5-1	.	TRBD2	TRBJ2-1	CASSYLGGPNTPGSYNEQFF	TGCGCCAGCAGCTACCTGGGAGGGCCAAACACCCCCGGCTCCTACAATGAGCAGTTCTTC
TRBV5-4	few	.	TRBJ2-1	CASSLELWDWQFF	TGTGCCAGCAGCTTGGAGTTATGGGACTGGCAGTTCTTC